These 5 T cell receptor beta chains came from one sample sequenced in a study of cytomegalovirus exposure and HLA in healthy donors. The PCR ran on 60 Vbeta and 13 Jbeta primers. Sequenced by immunoSEQ multiplex PCR; TCRdb stores in-frame clones only, minus some. The data hold roughly 140,000 clones, with about 79% observed a single time. Sequenced: PBMCs. Receptors originate from a male donor in good health and CMV-seronegative.

The chain is built from TRBV2 and TRBJ2-7; D is perhaps TRBD1 (6 bases). The germline V gene encodes CDR1 SNHLY and CDR2 FYNNEI. V lost 6 bases, J lost 6 bases, and 18 bases lay in between. CDR3 length: 14 amino acids. The CDR3 protein is CASRWDKEVFEQYF. In DNA, the CDR3 is TGTGCCAGCAGGTGGGACAAAGAGGTCTTCGAGCAGTACTTC.

The rearrangement joins TRBV19 to TRBJ2-1, with D unresolved. The CDR3 runs to 10 residues. V was pared by 6 bases and J by 9 bases, with 6 bases between. Germline V gives CDR1 LNHDA, CDR2 SQIVND (reference sequence). CDR3 coding DNA: TGTGCCAGTAGGGGCCTTGAGCAGTTCTTC. It translates to CASRGLEQFF.

The chain couples TRBV5-6 to TRBJ1-1; TRBD1 matches at 7 bases. V shed 0 bases and J 4 bases; nucleotides not matched to a gene: 12. The CDR3 runs 17 residues. CDR1 SGHDT and CDR2 YYEEEE come from the germline V gene. Written as DNA, the CDR3 is TGTGCCAGCAGCTTGGTAGGGGGCCGGTCGGGATTCACTGAAGCTTTCTTT. Translation gives CASSLVGGRSGFTEAFF.

CDR3 bases: TGCGCCAGCAGCGAAAGTACCGGGACAGGGAGCTCCTACGAGCAGTACTTC. It codes for CASSESTGTGSSYEQYF. The chain recombines TRBV5-1 with TRBJ2-5; 9 bases align to TRBD1. The tail of the sequence fits TRBJ2-7 better, so the J call may be wrong. Germline loops: CDR1 SGHRS, CDR2 YFSETQ. This CDR3 has 17 amino acids.

The table lists this clone with a count of one. The V gene is TRBV5-4, the J gene TRBJ2-7; D possibly corresponds to TRBD1 (5 bases). Looked up from germline, CDR1 is SGHNT and CDR2 is YYREEE (reference sequence). V was cut by 5 bases and J by 2 bases, with 8 bases left in between. The CDR3 extends over 12 amino acids. The CDR3 reads CASSDSPYEQYF. In DNA, the CDR3 is TGTGCCAGCAGTGACAGCCCCTACGAGCAGTACTTC. Using reference TRBV5-4 and TRBJ2-7 for the parts outside the CDR3, the full variable domain is ETGVTQSPTHLIKTRGQQVTLRCSSQSGHNTVSWYQQALGQGPQFIFQYYREEENGRGNFPPRFSGLQFPNYSSELNVNALELDDSALYLCASSDSPYEQYFGPGTRLTVT.